A selection of T cell receptor beta chains follows, all from one sample in a study of blood T cell repertoires in COVID-19. The method was immunoSEQ multiplex PCR; TCRdb's version includes in-frame clones alone and lacks a portion of them. The table records around 200,000 clones, about nine tenths of them present only once. Input material: peripheral blood. Every receptor here comes from a man aged 18 to 29 with active or convalescent COVID-19. The CDR3 runs from the conserved cysteine through the conserved F or W. D genes are given only for firm matches. Expanded clones are given a class, and other clones once, few, many or no size at all.

d_call j_call v_call clone_size cdr3_nt cdr3_aa
. TRBJ2-1 TRBV25-1 . TGTGCCAGCAGTGAATTTGTGAACCTACTAAGGAATGAGCAGTTCTTC CASSEFVNLLRNEQFF
TRBD2 TRBJ2-1 TRBV5-1 . TGCGCCAGCAGCCCACTTAGCGGGATCACCTACAATGAGCAGTTCTTC CASSPLSGITYNEQFF
. TRBJ2-1 TRBV7-8 . TGTGCCAGCAGCTTAAGGGGCTCCCTAGTCTCCTACAATGAGCAGTTCTTC CASSLRGSLVSYNEQFF
TRBD1 TRBJ2-7 TRBV5-5 . TGTGCCAGCAGCCGGTCCGGGACAGGAATCCCCGAGCAGTACTTC CASSRSGTGIPEQYF
. TRBJ2-1 TRBV30 . TGTGCCTGGAGTGTCCGGGAGCTGTTAGGGGTAGGAATGTCCTACAATGAGCAGTTCTTC CAWSVRELLGVGMSYNEQFF
. TRBJ1-2 TRBV5-1 once TGCGCCAGCAGCCCTTCTACGGGGGGAAGCGGCGGCTACACCTTC CASSPSTGGSGGYTF
. TRBJ2-2 TRBV21-1 . TGTGCCAGCAGCAAAGGACGGTTCGGGCTAGCGAAAAACACCGGGGAGCTGTTTTTT CASSKGRFGLAKNTGELFF
. TRBJ2-2 TRBV5-4 once TGTGCCAGCAGCGGGGCCTGGAACACCGGGGAGCTGTTTTTT CASSGAWNTGELFF
. TRBJ1-5 TRBV7-8 . TGTGCCAGCAGCTTAGGGCTGGTAGGACAGTATGGCAATCAGCCCCAGCATTTT CASSLGLVGQYGNQPQHF
. TRBJ1-1 TRBV7-9 . TGTGCCAGCAGCCGAGTAAACACTGAAGCTTTCTTT CASSRVNTEAFF
. TRBJ2-5 TRBV7-2 . TGTGCCAGCAGCCTCAGGGGAGAGACCCAGTACTTC CASSLRGETQYF
TRBD1 TRBJ1-2 TRBV2 . TGTGCCAGCAGAGCCGGGACAGGGTCGTATAGCGGCTACACCTTC CASRAGTGSYSGYTF
. TRBJ1-4 TRBV1 . TGCACCAGCAGCCAGAGGGGTGAAGGGGGATACGAAAAACTGTTTTTT CTSSQRGEGGYEKLFF
. TRBJ2-3 TRBV28 . TGTGCCAGCAGTTTAAAATTACTAGCCACAGATACGCAGTATTTT CASSLKLLATDTQYF
TRBD1 TRBJ1-2 TRBV5-4 . TGTGCCAGCAGCTCCCCCACGACAGGGGGCTTCTATGGCTACACCTTC CASSSPTTGGFYGYTF